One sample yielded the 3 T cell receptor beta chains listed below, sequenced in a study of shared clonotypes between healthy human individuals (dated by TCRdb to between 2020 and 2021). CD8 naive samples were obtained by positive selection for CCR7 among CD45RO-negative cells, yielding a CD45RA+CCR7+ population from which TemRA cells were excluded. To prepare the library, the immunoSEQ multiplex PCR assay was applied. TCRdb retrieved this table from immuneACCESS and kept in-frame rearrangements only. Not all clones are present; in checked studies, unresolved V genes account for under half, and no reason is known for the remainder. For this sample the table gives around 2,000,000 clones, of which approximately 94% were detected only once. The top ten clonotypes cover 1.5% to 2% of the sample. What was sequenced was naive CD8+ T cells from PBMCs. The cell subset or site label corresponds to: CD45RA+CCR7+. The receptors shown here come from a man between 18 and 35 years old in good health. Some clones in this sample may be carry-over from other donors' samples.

The CDR3 sequence: CSVEGLSKAPYEQYF. DNA for the CDR3: TGCAGCGTTGAAGGACTCTCTAAAGCCCCCTACGAGCAGTACTTC. The chain carries TRBV29-1 and TRBJ2-7; D is unclear. The CDR3 has 15 amino acids. CDR1 is SQVTM, CDR2 ANQGSEA, per germline. Trimming shortened V by 1 base and J by 2 bases, and 15 bases separated the two germline ends.

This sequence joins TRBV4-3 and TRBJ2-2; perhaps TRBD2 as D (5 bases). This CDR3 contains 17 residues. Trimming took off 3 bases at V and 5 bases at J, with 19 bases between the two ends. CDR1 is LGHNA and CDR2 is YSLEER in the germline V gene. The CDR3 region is CASSQDRTPRGTGELFF. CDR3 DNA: TGCGCCAGCAGCCAGGACCGGACTCCCCGTGGGACCGGGGAGCTGTTTTTT.

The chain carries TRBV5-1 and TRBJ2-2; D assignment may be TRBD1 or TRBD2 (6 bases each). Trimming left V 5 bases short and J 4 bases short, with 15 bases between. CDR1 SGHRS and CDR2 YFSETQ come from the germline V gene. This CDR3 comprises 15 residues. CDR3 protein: CASRYGRDTTGELFF. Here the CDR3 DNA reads TGCGCCAGCAGGTATGGGCGGGACACCACCGGGGAGCTGTTTTTT.